Each of the 27 T cell receptor beta chains below was sequenced from the same sample in a study of CD8+ T cells in alopecia areata. Documented treatment: oral pan-JAK inhibitor, 5-10 mg twice daily. Extracted from the samples, RNA was reverse transcribed into cDNA to serve as the sequencing template. Libraries were prepared by immunoSEQ multiplex PCR; TCRdb keeps only in-frame clonotypes and omits some of them. The data show over 150,000 clones, about 53% seen once. Source: CD8+ T cells sorted from blood, taken at week 24, from a patient treated with tofacitinib. Receptors originate from a human donor with alopecia areata.

The V and J genes are TRBV6-6 and TRBJ1-5, with 11 bases aligning to TRBD1. Germline V gives CDR1 MNHNY, CDR2 SVGAGI (reference sequence). The CDR3 has 16 residues. V lost 2 bases to trimming and J lost 7 bases; unmatched junction nucleotides: 7. CDR3 DNA: TGTGCCAGCAGTTACACGGGGACAGGGGGTCGCCAGCCCCAGCATTTT. As protein: CASSYTGTGGRQPQHF.

The chain recombines TRBV29-1 with TRBJ1-2, with D tentatively TRBD1 (6 bases). The CDR3 runs 13 residues. Germline loops: CDR1 SQVTM, CDR2 ANQGSEA. With 6 bases removed from V and 5 bases from J, the gap between germline ends came to 16 bases. CDR3 in DNA: TGCAGCGTCCCCTGGGACACTCCATATGGCTACACCTTC. Its translation is CSVPWDTPYGYTF.

V gene TRBV5-6 combines with J gene TRBJ2-1, with D perhaps TRBD1 (6 bases). This CDR3 is 14 amino acids long. Germline-derived CDR1 and CDR2 are SGHDT and YYEEEE. V dropped 4 bases and J dropped 7 bases, with 15 bases sitting between them. DNA of the CDR3: TGTGCCAGCAGCCTAGGGGGTAGAGGGAATGAGCAGTTCTTC. Translation gives CASSLGGRGNEQFF.

This clone was picked up a small number of times. The genes are TRBV7-3 and TRBJ2-2, with D possibly TRBD2 on 5 matching bases. Trimming shortened V by 4 bases and J by 6 bases, and 9 bases separated the two germline ends. Germline V lookup: CDR1 SGHTA, CDR2 FQGTGA. This CDR3 has 13 residues. The DNA of the CDR3 is TGTGCCAGCAGCTGGACTGGCGCCGGGGAGCTGTTTTTT. It translates to CASSWTGAGELFF.

This clone appeared a few times. V usage is TRBV6-5 and J usage is TRBJ2-1; the D call may be TRBD1 or TRBD2 (5 bases each). CDR1 is MNHEY, CDR2 SVGAGI, per germline. This CDR3 has 16 residues. With 0 bases removed from V and 1 base from J, the gap between germline ends came to 10 bases. This CDR3 is CASSYSMGESYNEQFF. CDR3 DNA sequence: TGTGCCAGCAGTTACTCTATGGGGGAATCCTACAATGAGCAGTTCTTC.

The V gene is TRBV4-3, the J gene TRBJ2-2; D ambiguous. CDR1 and CDR2 (germline): LGHNA, YSLEER. V lost 0 bases and J 5 bases, leaving 10 bases between the germline ends. This CDR3 has 15 amino acids. In nucleotides, the CDR3 is TGCGCCAGCAGCCAAGATCCGGTTAGGACCGGGGAGCTGTTTTTT. Translated: CASSQDPVRTGELFF.

This clone turned up a few times. The chain is built from TRBV7-2 and TRBJ2-1; no clear D. The CDR3 is made up of 16 amino acids. The ends were cut back, 4 bases at V and 5 bases at J, with 18 bases in the middle. Per the germline V gene, CDR1 is SGHTA and CDR2 is FQGNSA. The CDR3 protein is CASSSGVGSRNNEQFF. DNA for the CDR3: TGTGCCAGCAGCTCCGGCGTTGGATCGAGGAACAATGAGCAGTTCTTC.

The V gene is TRBV7-8, the J gene TRBJ2-3; 12 nucleotides agree with TRBD2. The CDR3 has 16 residues. Germline V gene sequence: CDR1 SGHVS, CDR2 FQNEAQ. The V and J ends lost 1 base and 3 bases, in that order; junction bases with no gene match: 2. CDR3 DNA: TGTGCCAGCAGCTTAGTAACTAGCGGGGGGACAGATACGCAGTATTTT. As protein: CASSLVTSGGTDTQYF.

The gene calls are TRBV6-5 and TRBJ2-2, with D uncertain. This CDR3 comprises 16 residues. Germline CDR1 MNHEY, CDR2 SVGAGI. The germline V and J ends were trimmed by 0 bases and 0 bases, with 8 bases remaining between them. The CDR3 reads CASSYSGYPNTGELFF. For the CDR3, the DNA is TGTGCCAGCAGTTACTCGGGGTACCCGAACACCGGGGAGCTGTTTTTT.

V gene TRBV9 combines with J gene TRBJ1-2; D is undetermined. This CDR3 is built from 14 residues. CDR1 and CDR2 (germline): SGDLS, YYNGEE. V lost 0 bases and J lost 4, with 10 bases in between. The CDR3 region is CASSVADTSYGYTF. CDR3 nucleotide sequence: TGTGCCAGCAGCGTAGCCGACACCTCCTATGGCTACACCTTC.

This clone was observed a handful of times. The V gene is TRBV29-1, the J gene TRBJ2-1, with 7 positions matching TRBD1. Germline V gene lookup returns CDR1 SQVTM and CDR2 ANQGSEA. The CDR3 spans 13 residues. V lost 3 bases and J lost 8; bases outside the gene matches: 7. CDR3 coding DNA: TGCAGCGTTGAGTCCAACAGGGGCGATGAGCAGTTCTTC. Its protein product is CSVESNRGDEQFF.

J is TRBJ1-1 and V is TRBV9; 9 bases line up with TRBD1. J gave up 5 bases and V 2 bases, and 7 bases lay outside the gene matches. CDR3 length: 15 residues. Germline V CDR1 and CDR2: SGDLS, YYNGEE. CDR3 sequence (DNA): TGTGCCAGCAGCGTGCCTCGACAGGGGGGAACTGAAGCTTTCTTT. This translates into CASSVPRQGGTEAFF.

The V and J genes are TRBV5-1 and TRBJ2-1, with D hard to call. Germline V lookup: CDR1 SGHRS, CDR2 YFSETQ. The V and J ends lost 0 bases and 10 bases respectively, with 8 bases between them. The CDR3 spans 12 residues. The DNA for the CDR3 is TGCGCCAGCAGCTTGGAGTCATTCGAGCAGTTCTTC. It codes for CASSLESFEQFF.

The chain employs TRBV5-1 and TRBJ2-7; D gene ambiguous. There are 12 residues in the CDR3. V shed 7 bases and J shed 5 bases, with 13 bases lying between them. Germline CDR1 is SGHRS and CDR2 is YFSETQ. Here the CDR3 DNA reads TGCGCCAGCTCTCTGACTTCGGACGAGCAGTACTTC. This gives the protein CASSLTSDEQYF.

This clone is deemed medium-sized (0.01 to 0.1%). The V and J genes are TRBV4-3 and TRBJ2-1; the D is unclear. The CDR3 length is 13 residues. Trimming pared 5 bases from V and 7 bases from J, leaving 12 bases between. Germline V gene sequence: CDR1 LGHNA, CDR2 YSLEER. CDR3: CASSLSIGNEQFF. The CDR3 DNA is TGCGCCAGCAGCTTGTCTATCGGGAATGAGCAGTTCTTC.

This clone was detected a few times. The sample holds other DNA sequences that translate to the same CDR3. The gene calls are TRBV30 and TRBJ1-1, with D unresolved. Germline CDR1 and CDR2: GTSNPN and SVGIG (reference sequence). Trimming took off 4 bases at V and 0 bases at J, with 3 bases between the two ends. CDR3 size: 11 residues. The CDR3 loop reads CAWTVNTEAFF. The DNA for the CDR3 is TGTGCCTGGACGGTGAACACTGAAGCTTTCTTT.

The chain carries TRBV2 and TRBJ2-7; the D gene is possibly TRBD2 (5 bases). V lost 10 bases to trimming and J lost 1 base, with 11 bases between them. Germline V gene data show CDR1 as SNHLY and CDR2 as FYNNEI. The CDR3 is made up of 12 amino acids. The chain's CDR3 is CATKLESYEQYF. The CDR3 nucleotides are TGTGCCACCAAACTAGAGTCCTACGAGCAGTACTTC.

V gene TRBV18 combines with J gene TRBJ2-7, with a weak D call TRBD1 (5 bases). Germline V CDR1 and CDR2: KGHSH, LQKENI. The CDR3 is made up of 16 amino acids. Trimming stripped 2 bases from V and 3 bases from J, with 17 bases between. CDR3 in amino acids: CASSPRSGMGYYEQYF. In DNA form, the CDR3 reads TGTGCCAGCTCACCAAGATCAGGGATGGGCTACTACGAGCAGTACTTC.

This chain connects TRBV28 to TRBJ2-3; 8 bases are a match to TRBD1. Germline V CDR1 and CDR2: MDHEN, SYDVKM. The ends lost 5 bases at V and 0 bases at J; junction bases unmatched: 10. The CDR3 runs to 17 residues. The CDR3 nucleotides read TGTGCCAGCAGTCCCCAACAGGGGGGATTTAGCACAGATACGCAGTATTTT. Its protein is CASSPQQGGFSTDTQYF.

This clone was recorded a few times. This chain connects TRBV19 to TRBJ1-5; 8 positions match TRBD1. CDR1 is LNHDA, CDR2 SQIVND, per germline (reference sequence). The CDR3 contains 12 residues. V lost 5 bases, J lost 9 bases, and 3 bases stayed unmatched. CDR3 in DNA: TGTGCCAGTAGTTCAGGGGGCCTGCCCCAGCATTTT. This codes for CASSSGGLPQHF.

The V gene is TRBV30, the J gene TRBJ2-2; D not resolved. The CDR3 length is 14 residues. Between the trimmed V and J ends, which lost 1 base and 7 bases, there was a span of 13 bases. The germline V gene encodes CDR1 GTSNPN and CDR2 SVGIG (reference sequence). CDR3 coding DNA: TGTGCCTGGAGTGGAGGTTCCGGCGACGGGGAGCTGTTTTTT. This translates into CAWSGGSGDGELFF.

J is TRBJ2-1 and V is TRBV19, with D possibly TRBD2 on 5 matching bases. V was trimmed by 7 bases and J by 5 bases, leaving 12 bases between them. Germline CDR1 is LNHDA and CDR2 is SQIVND (reference sequence). CDR3 size: 13 residues. The CDR3 loop reads CASNVGGNNEQFF. As DNA, the CDR3 is TGTGCCAGTAATGTCGGAGGCAACAATGAGCAGTTCTTC.

The rearrangement links TRBV4-3 to TRBJ2-7, with D unclear. V lost 0 bases, J lost 6 bases, and 9 bases lay in between. The CDR3 is 13 amino acids. The V gene's germline CDR1 is LGHNA and CDR2 YSLEER. In DNA, the CDR3 is TGCGCCAGCAGCCAAGACCCCGTTTCCGAGCAGTACTTC. It specifies CASSQDPVSEQYF.

This chain's CDR3 is CAWATGIDEKLFF. The CDR3 nucleotides are TGTGCCTGGGCGACAGGGATCGATGAAAAACTGTTTTTT. The genes are TRBV30 and TRBJ1-4; 7 bases agree with TRBD1. The CDR3 runs 13 residues. In germline, CDR1 is GTSNPN, CDR2 SVGIG (reference sequence). Trimming at V came to 5 bases and at J to 6 bases, leaving 6 bases not matched to a gene.

V usage is TRBV19 and J usage is TRBJ2-1; 10 nucleotides match TRBD2. Losses at the gene ends were 3 bases for V and 0 bases for J; bases not matched to a gene: 14. Germline assignment: CDR1 LNHDA and CDR2 SQIVND (reference sequence). The CDR3 is 20 residues long. In DNA form, the CDR3 reads TGTGCCAGTAGTATGGAACCCGGCCCTAGCGGGGGAAGCTCCTACAATGAGCAGTTCTTC. Amino acids: CASSMEPGPSGGSSYNEQFF.

The chain uses TRBV11-1 and TRBJ1-1; possibly TRBD1 for D (6 bases). The CDR3 covers 15 residues. V lost 6 bases and J lost 4, with 18 bases in between. CDR1 is SGHAT and CDR2 is FQDESV in the germline V gene (reference sequence). The CDR3 DNA is TGTGCCAGCAGTTCCGCGTGGGGGGGCGGCACTGAAGCTTTCTTT. Amino acids: CASSSAWGGGTEAFF.

Comments on this clone: The junction shows a germline mismatch at one end, possibly a read error. At the DNA level, this CDR3 is encoded by other sequences in the same sample as well. The V call is TRBV29-1, the J call TRBJ1-2, with a weak D call TRBD1 (6 bases). This CDR3 spans 12 amino acids. CDR1 and CDR2 (germline): SQVTM, ANQGSEA. The CDR3 reads CSVEDRNYGYTF. DNA for the CDR3: TGCAGCGTCGAAGACAGGAACTATGGCTACACCTTC.